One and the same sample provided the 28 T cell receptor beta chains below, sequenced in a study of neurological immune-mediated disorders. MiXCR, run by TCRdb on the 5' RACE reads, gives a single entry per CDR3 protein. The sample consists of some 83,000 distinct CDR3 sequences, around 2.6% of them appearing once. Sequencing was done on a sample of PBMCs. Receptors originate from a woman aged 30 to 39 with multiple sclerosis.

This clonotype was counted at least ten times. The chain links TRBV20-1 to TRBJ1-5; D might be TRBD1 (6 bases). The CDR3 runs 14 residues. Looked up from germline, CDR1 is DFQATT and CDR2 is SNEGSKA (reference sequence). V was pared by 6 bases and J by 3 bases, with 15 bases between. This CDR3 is CSATRGGSNQPQHF. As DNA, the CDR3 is TGCAGTGCGACGAGGGGGGGTTCCAATCAGCCCCAGCATTTT.

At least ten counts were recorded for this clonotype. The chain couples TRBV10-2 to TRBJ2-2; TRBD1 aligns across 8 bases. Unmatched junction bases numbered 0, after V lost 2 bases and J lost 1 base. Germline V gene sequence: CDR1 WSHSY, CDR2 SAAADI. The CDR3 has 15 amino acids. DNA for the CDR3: TGCGCCAGCAGTGAGGGACAGGGGAACACCGGGGAGCTGTTTTTT. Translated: CASSEGQGNTGELFF.

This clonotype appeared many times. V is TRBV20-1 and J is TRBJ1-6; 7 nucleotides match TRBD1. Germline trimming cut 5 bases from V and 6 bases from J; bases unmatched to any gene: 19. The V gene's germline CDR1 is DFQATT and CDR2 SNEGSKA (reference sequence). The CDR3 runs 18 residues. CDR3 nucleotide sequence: TGCAGTGCTCCAGAAGGGGGCTCGGGCCGACGGATTAATTCACCCCTCCACTTT. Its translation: CSAPEGGSGRRINSPLHF.

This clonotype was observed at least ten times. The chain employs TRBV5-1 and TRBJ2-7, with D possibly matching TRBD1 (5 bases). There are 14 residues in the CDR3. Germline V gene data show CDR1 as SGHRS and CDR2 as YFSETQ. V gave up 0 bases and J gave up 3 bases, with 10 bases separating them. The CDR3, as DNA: TGCGCCAGCAGCTTGGCGGTTAGGGGCTACGAGCAGTACTTC. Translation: CASSLAVRGYEQYF. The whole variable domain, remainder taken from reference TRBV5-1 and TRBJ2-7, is KAGVTQTPRYLIKTRGQQVTLSCSPISGHRSVSWYQQTPGQGLQFLFEYFSETQRNKGNFPGRFSGRQFSNSRSEMNVSTLELGDSALYLCASSLAVRGYEQYFGPGTRLTVT.

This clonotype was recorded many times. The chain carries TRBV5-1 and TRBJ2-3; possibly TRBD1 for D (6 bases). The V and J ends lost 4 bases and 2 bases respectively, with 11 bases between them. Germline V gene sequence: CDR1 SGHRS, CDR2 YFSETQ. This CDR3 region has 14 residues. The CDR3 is CASSLGQPTDTQYF. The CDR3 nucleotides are TGCGCCAGCAGCCTAGGACAGCCCACAGATACGCAGTATTTT.

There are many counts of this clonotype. DNA of the CDR3: TGTGCCAGCAGCGCAGTGAACACTGAAGCTTTCTTT. Residues: CASSAVNTEAFF. V is TRBV6-5 and J is TRBJ1-1; D uncertain. The V and J ends lost 6 bases and 0 bases respectively, with 5 bases between them. CDR1 is MNHEY and CDR2 is SVGAGI in the germline V gene. The CDR3 contains 12 residues.

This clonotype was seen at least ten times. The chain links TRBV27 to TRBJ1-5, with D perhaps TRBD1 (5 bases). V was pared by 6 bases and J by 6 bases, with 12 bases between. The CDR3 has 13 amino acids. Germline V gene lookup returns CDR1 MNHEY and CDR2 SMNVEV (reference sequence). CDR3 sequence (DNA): TGTGCCAGCAGAAGGGGAGACAGTCAGCCCCAGCATTTT. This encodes CASRRGDSQPQHF.

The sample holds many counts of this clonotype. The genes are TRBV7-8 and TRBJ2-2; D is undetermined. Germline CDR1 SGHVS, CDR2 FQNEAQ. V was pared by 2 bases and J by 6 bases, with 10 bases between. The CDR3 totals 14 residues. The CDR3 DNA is TGTGCCAGCAGCTTAACCAACCTGGCCGGGGAGCTGTTTTTT. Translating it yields CASSLTNLAGELFF.

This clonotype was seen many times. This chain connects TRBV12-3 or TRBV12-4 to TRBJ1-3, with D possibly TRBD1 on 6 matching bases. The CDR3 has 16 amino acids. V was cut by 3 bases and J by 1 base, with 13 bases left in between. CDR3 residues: CASSFADTGSGNTIYF. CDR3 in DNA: TGTGCCAGCAGTTTCGCCGATACAGGGTCTGGAAACACCATATATTTT.

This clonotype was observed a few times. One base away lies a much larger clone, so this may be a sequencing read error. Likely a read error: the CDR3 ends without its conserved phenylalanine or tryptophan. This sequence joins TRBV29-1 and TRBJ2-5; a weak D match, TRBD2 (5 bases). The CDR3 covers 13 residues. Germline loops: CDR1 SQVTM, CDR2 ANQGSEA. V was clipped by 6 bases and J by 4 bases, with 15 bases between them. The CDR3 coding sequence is TGCAGCGTCGCGGGCGGCGGGTCAGAGACCCAGTACTGC. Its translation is CSVAGGGSETQYC.

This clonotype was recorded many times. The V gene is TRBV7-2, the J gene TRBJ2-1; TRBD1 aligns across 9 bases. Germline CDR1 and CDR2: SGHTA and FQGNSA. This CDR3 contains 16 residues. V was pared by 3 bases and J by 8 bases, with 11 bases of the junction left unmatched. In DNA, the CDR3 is TGTGCCAGCAGCTTGAGGGACAGGGCCCTGAATGATGAGCAGTTCTTC. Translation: CASSLRDRALNDEQFF.

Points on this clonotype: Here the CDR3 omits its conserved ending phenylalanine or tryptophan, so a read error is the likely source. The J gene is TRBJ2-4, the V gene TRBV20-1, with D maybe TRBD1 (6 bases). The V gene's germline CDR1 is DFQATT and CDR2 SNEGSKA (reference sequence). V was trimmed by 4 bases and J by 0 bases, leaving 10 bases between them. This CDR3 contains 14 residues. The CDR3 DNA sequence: TGCAGTGCTACGAGGGGGATAGCCAAAAACATTCAGTACAAC. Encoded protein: CSATRGIAKNIQYN.

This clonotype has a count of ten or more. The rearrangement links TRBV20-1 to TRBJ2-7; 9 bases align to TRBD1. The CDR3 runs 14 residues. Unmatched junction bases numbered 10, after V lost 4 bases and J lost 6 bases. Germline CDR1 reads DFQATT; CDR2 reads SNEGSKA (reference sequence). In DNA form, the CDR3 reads TGCAGTGCTACACAGGGGGCAGCTTACTTCGAGCAGTACTTC. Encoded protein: CSATQGAAYFEQYF.

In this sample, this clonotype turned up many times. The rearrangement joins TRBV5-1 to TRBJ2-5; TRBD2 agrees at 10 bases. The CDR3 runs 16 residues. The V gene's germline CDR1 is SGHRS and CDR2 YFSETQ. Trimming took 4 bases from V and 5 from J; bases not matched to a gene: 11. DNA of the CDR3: TGCGCCAGCAGCCGTCGTCTAGCGGGGGAAACGGAGACCCAGTACTTC. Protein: CASSRRLAGETETQYF.

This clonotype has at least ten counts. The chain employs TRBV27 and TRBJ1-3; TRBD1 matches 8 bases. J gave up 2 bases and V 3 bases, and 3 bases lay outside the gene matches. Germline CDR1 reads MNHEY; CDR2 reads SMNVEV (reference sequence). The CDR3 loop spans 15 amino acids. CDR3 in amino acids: CASSFGTGAGNTIYF. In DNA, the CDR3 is TGTGCCAGCAGTTTCGGGACAGGTGCTGGAAACACCATATATTTT.

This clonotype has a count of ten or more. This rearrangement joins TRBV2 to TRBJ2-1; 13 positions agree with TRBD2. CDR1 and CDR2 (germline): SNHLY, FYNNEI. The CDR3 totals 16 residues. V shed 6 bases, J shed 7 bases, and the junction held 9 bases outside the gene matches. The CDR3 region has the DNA TGTGCCAGCAGAGTTACTAGCGGGAGGGCCGGGAATGAGCAGTTCTTC. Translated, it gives CASRVTSGRAGNEQFF.

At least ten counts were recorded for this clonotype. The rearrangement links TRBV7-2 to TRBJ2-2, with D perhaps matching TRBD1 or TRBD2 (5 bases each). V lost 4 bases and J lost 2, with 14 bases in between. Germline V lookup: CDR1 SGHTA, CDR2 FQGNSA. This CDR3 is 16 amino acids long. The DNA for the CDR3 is TGTGCCAGCAGCTCCCCCGCGAGGGGCAACACCGGGGAGCTGTTTTTT. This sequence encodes CASSSPARGNTGELFF. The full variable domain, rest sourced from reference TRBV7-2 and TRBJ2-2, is GAGVSQSPSNKVTEKGKDVELRCDPISGHTALYWYRQSLGQGLEFLIYFQGNSAPDKSGLPSDRFSAERTGGSVSTLTIQRTQQEDSAVYLCASSSPARGNTGELFFGEGSRLTVL.

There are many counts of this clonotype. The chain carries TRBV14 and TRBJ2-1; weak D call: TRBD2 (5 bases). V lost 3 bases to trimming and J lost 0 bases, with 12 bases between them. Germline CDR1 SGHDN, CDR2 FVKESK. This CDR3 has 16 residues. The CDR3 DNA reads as TGTGCCAGCAGCCATCCAGCGGAGTCCTCCTACAATGAGCAGTTCTTC. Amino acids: CASSHPAESSYNEQFF.

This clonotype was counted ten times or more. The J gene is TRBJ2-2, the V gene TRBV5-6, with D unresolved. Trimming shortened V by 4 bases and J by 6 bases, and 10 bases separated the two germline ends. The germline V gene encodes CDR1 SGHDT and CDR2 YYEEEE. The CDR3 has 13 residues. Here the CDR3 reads CASSTDMSGELFF. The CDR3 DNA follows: TGTGCCAGCAGCACCGACATGTCCGGGGAGCTGTTTTTT. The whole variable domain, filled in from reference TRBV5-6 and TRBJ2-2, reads DAGVTQSPTHLIKTRGQQVTLRCSPKSGHDTVSWYQQALGQGPQFIFQYYEEEERQRGNFPDRFSGHQFPNYSSELNVNALLLGDSALYLCASSTDMSGELFFGEGSRLTVL.

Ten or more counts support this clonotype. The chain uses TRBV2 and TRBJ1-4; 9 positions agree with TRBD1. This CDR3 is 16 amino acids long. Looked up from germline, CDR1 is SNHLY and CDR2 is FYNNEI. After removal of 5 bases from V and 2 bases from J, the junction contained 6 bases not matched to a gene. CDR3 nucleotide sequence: TGTGCCAGCAGTACCGGACAGGGGCCGACTAATGAAAAACTGTTTTTT. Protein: CASSTGQGPTNEKLFF.

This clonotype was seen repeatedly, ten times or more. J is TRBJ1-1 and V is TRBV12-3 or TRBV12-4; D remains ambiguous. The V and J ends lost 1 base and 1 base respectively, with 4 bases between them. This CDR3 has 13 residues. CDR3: CASSLGRNTEAFF. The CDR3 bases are TGTGCCAGCAGTTTAGGGCGGAACACTGAAGCTTTCTTT.

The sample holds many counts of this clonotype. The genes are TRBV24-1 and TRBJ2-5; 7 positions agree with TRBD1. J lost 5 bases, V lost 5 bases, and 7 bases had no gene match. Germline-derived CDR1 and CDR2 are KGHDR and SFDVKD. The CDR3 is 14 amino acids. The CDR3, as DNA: TGTGCCACCAGTGCGGGACAGAATCCCGAGACCCAGTACTTC. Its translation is CATSAGQNPETQYF.

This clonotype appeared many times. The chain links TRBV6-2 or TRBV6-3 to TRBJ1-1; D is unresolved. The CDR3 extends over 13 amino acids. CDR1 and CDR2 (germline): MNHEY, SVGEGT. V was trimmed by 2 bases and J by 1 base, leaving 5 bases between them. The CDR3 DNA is TGTGCCAGCAGTTACCGGACGAACACTGAAGCTTTCTTT. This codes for CASSYRTNTEAFF.

The CDR3 spells CASSLGRDDTQYF. The CDR3 DNA reads TGTGCCAGCAGCTTAGGACGCGATGATACGCAGTATTTT. The chain recombines TRBV11-2 with TRBJ2-3; D not resolved. Germline CDR1 is SGHAT and CDR2 is FQNNGV. This CDR3 contains 13 residues. V lost 1 base and J lost 6, with 8 bases in between.

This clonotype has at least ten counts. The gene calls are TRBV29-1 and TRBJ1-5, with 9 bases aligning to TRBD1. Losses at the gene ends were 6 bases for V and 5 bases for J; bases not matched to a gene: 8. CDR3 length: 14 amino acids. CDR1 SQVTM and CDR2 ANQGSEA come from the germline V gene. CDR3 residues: CSVGETGGDQPQHF. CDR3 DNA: TGCAGCGTGGGGGAGACAGGGGGAGATCAGCCCCAGCATTTT.

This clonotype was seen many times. The CDR3 DNA reads TGTGCCAGCAGCTTAAGTGTCAGGGGCCGATACAATGAGCAGTTCTTC. Its protein product is CASSLSVRGRYNEQFF. The chain has TRBV7-2 and TRBJ2-1, with D perhaps matching TRBD1 (6 bases). Trimming cost V 2 bases and J 4 bases, with 15 bases left between them. The CDR3 covers 16 residues. Germline lookup yields CDR1 SGHTA and CDR2 FQGNSA.

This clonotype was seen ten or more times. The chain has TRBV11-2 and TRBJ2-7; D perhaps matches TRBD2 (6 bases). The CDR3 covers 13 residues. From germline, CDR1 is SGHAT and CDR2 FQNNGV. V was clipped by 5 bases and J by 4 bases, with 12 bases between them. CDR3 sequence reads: CASSPASEYEQYF. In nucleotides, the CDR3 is TGTGCCAGCAGCCCTGCTAGCGAGTACGAGCAGTACTTC.

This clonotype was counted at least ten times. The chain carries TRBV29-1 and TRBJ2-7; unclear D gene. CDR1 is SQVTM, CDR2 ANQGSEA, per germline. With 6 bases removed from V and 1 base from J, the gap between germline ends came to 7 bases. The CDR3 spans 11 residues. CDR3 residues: CSVGPSYEQYF. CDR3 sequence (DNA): TGCAGCGTCGGACCGTCCTACGAGCAGTACTTC.